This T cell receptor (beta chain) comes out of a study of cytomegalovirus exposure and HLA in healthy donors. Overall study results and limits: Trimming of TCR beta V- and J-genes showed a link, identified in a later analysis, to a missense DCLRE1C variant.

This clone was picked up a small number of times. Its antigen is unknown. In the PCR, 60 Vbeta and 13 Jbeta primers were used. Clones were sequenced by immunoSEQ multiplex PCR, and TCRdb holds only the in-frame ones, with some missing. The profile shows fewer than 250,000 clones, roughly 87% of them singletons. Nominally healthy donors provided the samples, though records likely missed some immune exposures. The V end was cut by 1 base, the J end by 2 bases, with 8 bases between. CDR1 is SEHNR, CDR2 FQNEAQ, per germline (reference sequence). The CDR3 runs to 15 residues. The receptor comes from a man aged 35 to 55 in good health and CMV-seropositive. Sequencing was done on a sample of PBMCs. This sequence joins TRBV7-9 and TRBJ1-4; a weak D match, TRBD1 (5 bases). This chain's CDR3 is CASSLDQGTNEKLFF. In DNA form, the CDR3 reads TGTGCCAGCAGCTTAGATCAGGGCACTAATGAAAAACTGTTTTTT.